A single sample is the source of the 25 T cell receptor beta chains below, sequenced in a study of blood T cells in healthy people across ages. Combining a sample-barcoded 5' primer with a J-beta primer mix, a second PCR ran for roughly 6 to 11 cycles. In TCRdb, the 5' RACE reads were re-called with MiXCR into one record per CDR3 protein. The sample shows approximately 1.5 million distinct CDR3 sequences, approximately 43% of them seen only once. What was sequenced was blood. The receptors shown here come from a woman younger than 35 in good health.

This clonotype was detected only a few times. The CDR3 bases are TGCGCCACCTCACAGGGGGGGAATGGGGAAAAACTGTTTTTT. Its protein product is CATSQGGNGEKLFF. The chain recombines TRBV4-3 with TRBJ1-4; 8 nucleotides line up with TRBD1. V shed 10 bases and J 8 bases; nucleotides not matched to a gene: 12. This CDR3 has 14 amino acids. Germline V lookup: CDR1 LGHNA, CDR2 YSLEER.

V and J are TRBV4-3 and TRBJ1-2; D gene uncertain. Germline assignment: CDR1 LGHNA and CDR2 YSLEER. The ends were cut back, 3 bases at V and 5 bases at J, with 10 bases in the middle. The CDR3 totals 13 residues. CDR3 sequence (DNA): TGCGCCAGCAGCCACAATGTCGGGTATGGCTACACCTTC. Translating gives CASSHNVGYGYTF.

This clonotype has a handful of counts. Its ends do not fully match the called genes, so a read error is possible. The chain recombines TRBV7-2 with TRBJ2-3, with 9 bases identical to TRBD1. Germline V lookup: CDR1 SGHTA, CDR2 FQGNSA. The CDR3 is made up of 16 amino acids. The DNA of the CDR3 is TGTGCCGGCAGCTTAGCCGGGACAGGGCGCACAGATACGCAGTATTTT. It translates to CAGSLAGTGRTDTQYF.

In DNA form, the CDR3 reads TGTGCCAGCAGTTTATCGGGCAGCGGGAGTCAAGAGACCCAGTACTTC. Protein product: CASSLSGSGSQETQYF. The genes are TRBV28 and TRBJ2-5, with 8 bases identical to TRBD2. The germline V gene encodes CDR1 MDHEN and CDR2 SYDVKM. Trimming cost V 1 base and J 2 bases; bases outside gene matches: 6. This CDR3 is 16 amino acids long.

The sample holds a few counts of this clonotype. The rearrangement joins TRBV18 to TRBJ2-2; TRBD1 is a possible D gene (5 bases). V dropped 6 bases and J dropped 0 bases, with 11 bases sitting between them. Germline V gives CDR1 KGHSH, CDR2 LQKENI. The CDR3 consists of 15 residues. This CDR3 reads CASSLGQANTGELFF. CDR3 sequence (DNA): TGTGCCAGCTCGCTAGGACAAGCGAACACCGGGGAGCTGTTTTTT. Filled out from reference TRBV18 and TRBJ2-2, the complete variable domain reads NAGVMQNPRHLVRRRGQEARLRCSPMKGHSHVYWYRQLPEEGLKFMVYLQKENIIDESGMPKERFSAEFPKEGPSILRIQQVVRGDSAAYFCASSLGQANTGELFFGEGSRLTVL.

The J gene is TRBJ2-3, the V gene TRBV25-1; D remains ambiguous. Trimming stripped 3 bases from V and 3 bases from J, with 10 bases between. Germline V gene lookup returns CDR1 MGHDK and CDR2 SYGVNS. There are 14 residues in the CDR3. CDR3 coding DNA: TGTGCCAGCAGTGACCGAGCTAGGACAGATACGCAGTATTTT. Its protein product is CASSDRARTDTQYF.

This clonotype was counted between two and nine times. The gene calls are TRBV7-9 and TRBJ2-1; the D gene is possibly TRBD2 (6 bases). The CDR3 is 17 amino acids. Germline CDR1 is SEHNR and CDR2 is FQNEAQ (reference sequence). V was cut by 1 base and J by 1 base, with 14 bases left in between. The CDR3 DNA is TGTGCCAGCAGCTTAGTGCCGATAGGAGGGTCCTACAATGAGCAGTTCTTC. Its protein product is CASSLVPIGGSYNEQFF.

Points on this clonotype: Its ends do not fully match the called genes, so a read error is possible. V usage is TRBV20-1 and J usage is TRBJ2-3; 11 bases align to TRBD2. Germline values: CDR1 DFQATT, CDR2 SNEGSKA (reference sequence). The CDR3 contains 15 residues. The CDR3 DNA reads as TGCAGTGCTAGGGGACTAGCGGTATCGGTAGATACGCGGTATTTT. It is translated as CSARGLAVSVDTRYF.

The chain couples TRBV12-3 or TRBV12-4 to TRBJ1-2; 11 positions agree with TRBD1. The CDR3 contains 12 residues. Trimming at V came to 8 bases and at J to 4 bases, leaving 0 bases not matched to a gene. This chain's CDR3 is CASGQGAYGYTF. The CDR3 region has the DNA TGTGCCAGCGGACAGGGGGCCTATGGCTACACCTTC.

The chain couples TRBV15 to TRBJ2-7; possibly TRBD1 for D (5 bases). Germline-derived CDR1 and CDR2 are LNHNV and YYDKDF (reference sequence). Deletions cut 5 bases from V and 2 bases from J, with 7 bases between. The CDR3 is made up of 12 amino acids. The CDR3 here is CATSAGPYEQYF. The CDR3 coding sequence is TGTGCCACCAGCGCAGGGCCCTACGAGCAGTACTTC.

The chain has TRBV20-1 and TRBJ2-5; 7 nucleotides agree with TRBD2. The assigned J gene may be wrong: the sequence end matches TRBJ2-7 better. The germline V gene has CDR1 DFQATT and CDR2 SNEGSKA (reference sequence). The CDR3 runs to 16 residues. DNA for the CDR3: TGCAGTGCTAGCGCCAGTTCTAGCGGCGAACCCTACGAGCAGTACTTC. It translates to CSASASSSGEPYEQYF.

CDR3: CASSLNGQGDTGELFF. CDR3 nucleotide sequence: TGTGCCAGCAGCTTAAATGGCCAGGGGGACACCGGGGAGCTGTTTTTT. The V gene is TRBV7-3, the J gene TRBJ2-2; 7 nucleotides line up with TRBD1. With V trimmed by 1 base and J by 3 bases, 5 bases remained unmatched. The CDR3 has 16 residues. CDR1 is SGHTA and CDR2 is FQGTGA in the germline V gene. Filled out from reference TRBV7-3 and TRBJ2-2, the complete variable domain reads GAGVSQTPSNKVTEKGKYVELRCDPISGHTALYWYRQSLGQGPEFLIYFQGTGAADDSGLPNDRFFAVRPEGSVSTLKIQRTERGDSAVYLCASSLNGQGDTGELFFGEGSRLTVL.

This clonotype was seen only once. The rearrangement joins TRBV4-3 to TRBJ1-2; D may be TRBD1 (6 bases). The germline V and J ends were trimmed by 2 bases and 1 base, with 14 bases remaining between them. The length of the CDR3 is 16 residues. CDR1 LGHNA and CDR2 YSLEER come from the germline V gene. CDR3 coding DNA: TGCGCCAGCAGCCAAACAAACAGGGCTGGTAACTATGGCTACACCTTC. It specifies CASSQTNRAGNYGYTF.

Concerning this clonotype: The junction does not match germline at one end; this may be a read error. The chain has TRBV2 and TRBJ1-2; the D gene is possibly TRBD1 (5 bases). The germline CDR1 and CDR2 sequences are SNHLY and FYNNEI. The CDR3 runs to 17 residues. CDR3 residues: CASSEDQGIGISYGYTF. CDR3 DNA sequence: TGTGCCAGCAGCGAAGATCAGGGTATAGGTATTAGCTATGGCTACACCTTC. The variable domain in full, completed from reference TRBV2 and TRBJ1-2, reads EPEVTQTPSHQVTQMGQEVILRCVPISNHLYFYWYRQILGQKVEFLVSFYNNEISEKSEIFDDQFSVERPDGSNFTLKIRSTKLEDSAMYFCASSEDQGIGISYGYTFGSGTRLTVV.

The V gene is TRBV20-1, the J gene TRBJ2-3, with 9 bases lining up with TRBD2. This CDR3 region has 17 residues. Germline CDR1 DFQATT, CDR2 SNEGSKA (reference sequence). With V trimmed by 0 bases and J by 2 bases, 9 bases remained unmatched. The CDR3 spells CSARDLNSGGDTDTQYF. CDR3 DNA sequence: TGCAGTGCTAGAGATCTAAATAGCGGGGGAGACACAGATACGCAGTATTTT.

This clonotype was found a few times. The chain joins TRBV25-1 to TRBJ2-7, with TRBD1 identical over 9 bases. CDR1 is MGHDK and CDR2 is SYGVNS in the germline V gene. The CDR3 runs to 16 residues. Trimming cost V 2 bases and J 6 bases; bases outside gene matches: 11. CDR3 loop: CASSEGGTGRFGEQYF. CDR3 coding DNA: TGTGCCAGCAGTGAAGGCGGGACAGGGCGGTTCGGCGAGCAGTACTTC.

This clonotype has at least ten counts. The chain carries TRBV29-1 and TRBJ2-1; D might be TRBD1 (6 bases). The CDR3 is 16 residues long. Germline CDR1 is SQVTM and CDR2 is ANQGSEA. The germline V and J ends were trimmed by 1 base and 6 bases, with 19 bases remaining between them. CDR3 sequence: CSVEVGAAGQFNEQFF. The CDR3 region has the DNA TGCAGCGTTGAAGTTGGGGCCGCTGGACAGTTCAATGAGCAGTTCTTC.

The gene calls are TRBV12-5 and TRBJ1-2; the match to TRBD1 covers 7 bases. The V and J ends lost 6 bases and 3 bases, in that order; junction bases with no gene match: 13. CDR3 size: 16 residues. CDR1 and CDR2 (germline): LGHNT, FRNRAP. CDR3 coding DNA: TGTGCTAGTGGGCCCGAAGGTATAGGGGGCGACTATGGCTACACCTTC. It codes for CASGPEGIGGDYGYTF.

V gene TRBV29-1 combines with J gene TRBJ1-1; D uncertain. The CDR3 consists of 14 residues. The ends were cut back, 1 base at V and 7 bases at J, with 16 bases in the middle. Germline V CDR1 and CDR2: SQVTM, ANQGSEA. The DNA for the CDR3 is TGCAGCGTTGAAGTTCGGAGAAGCTCGGGTGAAGCTTTCTTT. Its translation is CSVEVRRSSGEAFF.

This clonotype was observed a handful of times. The rearrangement joins TRBV10-3 to TRBJ1-2; no definite D call. V lost 2 bases and J 2 bases, leaving 9 bases between the germline ends. This CDR3 spans 14 amino acids. Germline lookup yields CDR1 ENHRY and CDR2 SYGVKD. Written as DNA, the CDR3 is TGTGCCATCAGTGAGACCGACGGCAACTATGGCTACACCTTC. Translation gives CAISETDGNYGYTF.

This clonotype was detected a few times. The rearrangement links TRBV6-1 to TRBJ1-5; possibly TRBD1 for D (5 bases). Trimming left V 3 bases short and J 7 bases short, with 13 bases between. This CDR3 is 14 amino acids long. Germline V gene lookup returns CDR1 MNHNS and CDR2 SASEGT. In nucleotides, the CDR3 is TGTGCCAGCAGTGAGAGGCAGGGTGGACAGCCCCAGCATTTT. Residues: CASSERQGGQPQHF.

This clonotype has a handful of counts. The chain uses TRBV7-8 and TRBJ2-1, with 9 bases fitting TRBD2. Losses at the gene ends were 0 bases for V and 6 bases for J; bases not matched to a gene: 15. The CDR3 covers 19 residues. CDR1 and CDR2 (germline): SGHVS, FQNEAQ. As DNA, the CDR3 is TGTGCCAGCAGCTTAGCGCTATATGGCGGGAGGGACTTTGGCAATGAGCAGTTCTTC. Protein product: CASSLALYGGRDFGNEQFF.

V gene TRBV28 combines with J gene TRBJ2-5; 8 positions match TRBD2. Germline-derived CDR1 and CDR2 are MDHEN and SYDVKM. J was trimmed by 5 bases and V by 0 bases; bases with no gene match: 5. The CDR3 has 15 residues. Here the CDR3 DNA reads TGTGCCAGCAGTTTATGGCGGGAGGAAATTGAGACCCAGTACTTC. It encodes CASSLWREEIETQYF.

V usage is TRBV29-1 and J usage is TRBJ2-5, with D perhaps given as TRBD1 or TRBD2 (5 bases each). The DNA end is a closer match to TRBJ2-1, so the J assignment may be wrong. CDR3 length: 14 residues. Germline assignment: CDR1 SQVTM and CDR2 ANQGSEA. DNA of the CDR3: TGCAGCGTATGGAGGCAAGACGCCAGGGAGACCCAGTTCTTC. The encoded protein is CSVWRQDARETQFF.

The V gene is TRBV2, the J gene TRBJ1-6; D might be TRBD1 (6 bases). The germline V gene encodes CDR1 SNHLY and CDR2 FYNNEI. The CDR3 is made up of 16 amino acids. V dropped 6 bases and J dropped 9 bases, with 21 bases sitting between them. In DNA form, the CDR3 reads TGTGCCAGCAGCAAAGGGGGAAGCAGCCCTGGTTCACCCCTCCACTTT. Residues: CASSKGGSSPGSPLHF.